These 32 T cell receptor beta chains share one sample of origin, sequenced in a study of cytomegalovirus exposure and HLA in healthy donors. Primers included in the PCR were 60 Vbeta and 13 Jbeta primers. Only in-frame clones appear in the TCRdb table, and some are missing; sequencing was by immunoSEQ multiplex PCR. This table holds about 160,000 clones, 75% to 90% found once. What was sequenced was PBMCs. These receptors originate from a boy aged 2 to 10 in good health and CMV-seronegative.

The chain recombines TRBV7-7 with TRBJ2-3; no firm D call. The CDR3 contains 16 residues. Germline V gene data show CDR1 as SSHAT and CDR2 as FNYEAQ (reference sequence). The ends were cut back, 5 bases at V and 3 bases at J, with 18 bases in the middle. The CDR3 loop reads CASSHLGPLRTDTQYF. In DNA, the CDR3 is TGTGCCAGCAGCCACTTGGGCCCGCTACGAACAGATACGCAGTATTTT. Using reference TRBV7-7 and TRBJ2-3 for the parts outside the CDR3, the full variable domain is GAGVSQSPRYKVTKRGQDVTLRCDPISSHATLYWYQQALGQGPEFLTYFNYEAQPDKSGLPSDRFSAERPEGSISTLTIQRTEQRDSAMYRCASSHLGPLRTDTQYFGPGTRLTVL.

Concerning this clone itself: One end of the junction fails to match germline, which may point to a read error. Different DNA sequences within this sample yield the same CDR3. The gene calls are TRBV27 and TRBJ1-6; TRBD1 aligns across 9 bases. This CDR3 region has 14 residues. CDR1 is MNHEY, CDR2 SMNVEV, per germline (reference sequence). CDR3 amino acids: CASKQGAQNSPLHF. CDR3 DNA: TGTGCCAGCAAACAGGGGGCGCAGAATTCACCCCTTCACTTT.

The gene calls are TRBV5-1 and TRBJ1-4; D might be TRBD1 (5 bases). Germline values: CDR1 SGHRS, CDR2 YFSETQ. This CDR3 region has 15 residues. Trimming shortened V by 3 bases and J by 4 bases, and 13 bases separated the two germline ends. CDR3 DNA sequence: TGCGCCAGCAGCTCTGGCGGGGGGAATAATGAAAAACTGTTTTTT. Translation: CASSSGGGNNEKLFF.

The chain joins TRBV19 to TRBJ1-1; 8 positions match TRBD1. This CDR3 contains 16 residues. CDR1 LNHDA and CDR2 SQIVND come from the germline V gene (reference sequence). Unmatched junction bases numbered 7, after V lost 3 bases and J lost 1 base. As DNA, the CDR3 is TGTGCCAGTAGTATGCACCCCGGGACAGGGAACACTGAAGCTTTCTTT. Translating it yields CASSMHPGTGNTEAFF.

The V call is TRBV11-2, the J call TRBJ2-7, with 7 bases lining up with TRBD1. The CDR3 runs to 14 residues. V lost 4 bases to trimming and J lost 6 bases; unmatched junction nucleotides: 9. Germline V CDR1 and CDR2: SGHAT, FQNNGV. CDR3 DNA: TGTGCCAGCAGCTCCAGGACAGGCGGAGGCGAGCAGTACTTC. Translating gives CASSSRTGGGEQYF.

The rearrangement links TRBV9 to TRBJ1-1; 7 nucleotides match TRBD1. This CDR3 spans 14 amino acids. The germline V gene has CDR1 SGDLS and CDR2 YYNGEE. Trimming removed 3 bases from V and 4 bases from J; junction bases left unmatched: 6. CDR3 region: CASSAEGAGTEAFF. The CDR3 DNA reads as TGTGCCAGCAGCGCAGAGGGGGCGGGCACTGAAGCTTTCTTT.

The rearrangement links TRBV7-9 to TRBJ1-2; possibly TRBD1 for D (5 bases). With 1 base removed from V and 8 bases from J, the gap between germline ends came to 14 bases. This CDR3 is built from 14 residues. Germline lookup yields CDR1 SEHNR and CDR2 FQNEAQ (reference sequence). The CDR3 DNA sequence: TGTGCCAGCAGCTTAGAGGTAGTAGGGGTCGGCTACACCTTC. This gives the protein CASSLEVVGVGYTF. Using reference TRBV7-9 and TRBJ1-2 for the parts outside the CDR3, the full variable domain is DTGVSQNPRHKITKRGQNVTFRCDPISEHNRLYWYRQTLGQGPEFLTYFQNEAQLEKSRLLSDRFSAERPKGSFSTLEIQRTEQGDSAMYLCASSLEVVGVGYTFGSGTRLTVV.

This chain links TRBV15 with TRBJ2-5; the match to TRBD1 covers 11 bases. Germline CDR1 LNHNV, CDR2 YYDKDF (reference sequence). Unmatched junction bases numbered 3, after V lost 3 bases and J lost 3 bases. The CDR3 sequence is 15 residues long. CDR3 DNA sequence: TGTGCCACCAGCAGTCCGGGACAGGGGGAAGAGACCCAGTACTTC. Protein: CATSSPGQGEETQYF. Combining the CDR3 with reference TRBV15 and TRBJ2-5 gives the whole variable domain DAMVIQNPRYQVTQFGKPVTLSCSQTLNHNVMYWYQQKSSQAPKLLFHYYDKDFNNEADTPDNFQSRRPNTSFCFLDIRSPGLGDTAMYLCATSSPGQGEETQYFGPGTRLLVL.

The gene calls are TRBV29-1 and TRBJ1-2, with D perhaps matching TRBD1 (6 bases). Germline CDR1 reads SQVTM; CDR2 reads ANQGSEA. With 7 bases removed from V and 4 bases from J, the gap between germline ends came to 16 bases. The CDR3 runs 13 residues. CDR3 in DNA: TGCAGCGCGTCCACAGGGTATGGCTATGGCTACACCTTC. Residues: CSASTGYGYGYTF.

The rearrangement uses TRBV4-1 and TRBJ1-1; no reliable D call. The CDR3 covers 21 residues. Trimming cost V 1 base and J 1 base, with 28 bases left between them. From germline, CDR1 is MGHRA and CDR2 YSYEKL. The CDR3 sequence: CASSQVLTLGPLVTRNTEAFF. DNA for the CDR3: TGCGCCAGCAGCCAAGTATTAACCCTGGGCCCCCTCGTTACACGGAACACTGAAGCTTTCTTT.

This clone has a single count. The rearrangement links TRBV5-1 to TRBJ2-1; 8 bases align to TRBD1. The CDR3 covers 16 residues. Germline lookup yields CDR1 SGHRS and CDR2 YFSETQ. V shed 5 bases and J 8 bases; nucleotides not matched to a gene: 15. The chain's CDR3 is CASRNSTGTGRDEQFF. CDR3 DNA sequence: TGCGCCAGCAGAAACTCTACCGGGACAGGTCGAGATGAGCAGTTCTTC.

This clone was observed once. The chain links TRBV30 to TRBJ1-2; 10 bases fit TRBD1. The J segment lost 2 bases and the V segment lost 5 bases, leaving 2 bases of the junction unmatched. Germline V lookup: CDR1 GTSNPN, CDR2 SVGIG (reference sequence). This CDR3 region has 13 residues. CDR3 DNA: TGTGCCTGGGGACAGGGGGGCAACTATGGCTACACCTTC. As protein: CAWGQGGNYGYTF.

This chain uses TRBV5-5 with TRBJ1-3, with D perhaps TRBD1 (6 bases). This CDR3 has 14 amino acids. Per the germline V gene, CDR1 is SGHKS and CDR2 is YYEKEE (reference sequence). The V and J ends lost 4 bases and 2 bases respectively, with 10 bases between them. In DNA form, the CDR3 reads TGTGCCAGCAGCCCCGGACAGCCTGGAAACACCATATATTTT. Protein: CASSPGQPGNTIYF.

The CDR3 bases are TGTGCCAGCAGCTTGCGTACCGGGGGCCAAGAGACCCAGTACTTC. It yields the protein CASSLRTGGQETQYF. The gene calls are TRBV5-6 and TRBJ2-5, with D perhaps matching TRBD2 (6 bases). From germline, CDR1 is SGHDT and CDR2 YYEEEE. This CDR3 comprises 15 residues. V was clipped by 1 base and J by 1 base, with 11 bases between them.

V and J are TRBV19 and TRBJ1-5; D ambiguous. CDR3 length: 15 amino acids. V lost 3 bases, J lost 1 base, and 10 bases lay in between. Per germline, CDR1 LNHDA and CDR2 SQIVND (reference sequence). As DNA, the CDR3 is TGTGCCAGTAGTATGTTAACAACGAGCAATCAGCCCCAGCATTTT. Protein: CASSMLTTSNQPQHF.

The genes are TRBV4-2 and TRBJ2-7, with 7 positions matching TRBD2. With V trimmed by 0 bases and J by 2 bases, 7 bases remained unmatched. Germline V gene data show CDR1 as LGHNA and CDR2 as YNFKEQ. The CDR3 contains 16 residues. The CDR3: CASSQDEGLLPYEQYF. The CDR3 DNA follows: TGTGCCAGCAGCCAAGATGAGGGACTACTACCCTACGAGCAGTACTTC.

V usage is TRBV6-5 and J usage is TRBJ1-1; D ambiguous. The germline CDR1 and CDR2 sequences are MNHEY and SVGAGI. This CDR3 contains 13 residues. Trimming removed 3 bases from V and 4 bases from J, with 9 bases in between. CDR3 sequence reads: CASSYGLATEAFF. The CDR3 coding sequence is TGTGCCAGCAGTTATGGCCTAGCCACTGAAGCTTTCTTT.

The chain is built from TRBV27 and TRBJ2-3; 9 bases line up with TRBD2. CDR3 length equals 18 residues. V shed 3 bases and J 4 bases; nucleotides not matched to a gene: 14. Germline loops: CDR1 MNHEY, CDR2 SMNVEV (reference sequence). In DNA form, the CDR3 reads TGTGCCAGCAGTTTGAAAACGCCTCCTAGCGGGAAGGCAGATACGCAGTATTTT. It encodes CASSLKTPPSGKADTQYF.

The chain is built from TRBV9 and TRBJ2-3; a weak D match, TRBD1 (5 bases). CDR1 SGDLS and CDR2 YYNGEE come from the germline V gene. V lost 0 bases and J 3 bases, leaving 8 bases between the germline ends. The CDR3 is 14 residues long. In DNA, the CDR3 is TGTGCCAGCAGCGTAGAGGACAATACAGATACGCAGTATTTT. This gives the protein CASSVEDNTDTQYF.

V gene TRBV2 combines with J gene TRBJ1-4; the D gene is possibly TRBD1 (5 bases). Germline lookup yields CDR1 SNHLY and CDR2 FYNNEI. This CDR3 comprises 15 residues. V lost 5 bases to trimming and J lost 5 bases, with 15 bases between them. DNA for the CDR3: TGTGCCAGCAGTTCCCCGATAGGGGTAAATGAAAAACTGTTTTTT. It specifies CASSSPIGVNEKLFF.

In the case of this clone: One junction end does not reproduce the germline sequence, and a read error may be involved. The chain has TRBV5-1 and TRBJ1-3; 9 nucleotides agree with TRBD1. The CDR3 has 16 amino acids. Germline loops: CDR1 SGHRS, CDR2 YFSETQ. The CDR3 bases are TGCGCCAGCAGCTTGCTCCCGGGACAGGGTGGAGACACCATATATTTT. Encoded protein: CASSLLPGQGGDTIYF. Full variable domain (outside the CDR3, taken from reference TRBV5-1 and TRBJ1-3): KAGVTQTPRYLIKTRGQQVTLSCSPISGHRSVSWYQQTPGQGLQFLFEYFSETQRNKGNFPGRFSGRQFSNSRSEMNVSTLELGDSALYLCASSLLPGQGGDTIYFGEGSWLTVV.

A few counts support this clone. V usage is TRBV6-1 and J usage is TRBJ2-3; maybe TRBD2 (6 bases). Trimming took off 0 bases at V and 0 bases at J, with 10 bases between the two ends. Per the germline V gene, CDR1 is MNHNS and CDR2 is SASEGT. The CDR3 totals 16 residues. The CDR3 sequence: CASSEANGGSTDTQYF. In DNA, the CDR3 is TGTGCCAGCAGTGAAGCGAACGGGGGAAGCACAGATACGCAGTATTTT.

The V gene is TRBV29-1, the J gene TRBJ1-2, with 12 positions matching TRBD1. V lost 5 bases, J lost 8 bases, and 6 bases stayed unmatched. This CDR3 is built from 13 residues. Germline V CDR1 and CDR2: SQVTM, ANQGSEA. CDR3 sequence reads: CSVRGQGAGGYTF. The CDR3, as DNA: TGCAGCGTTCGGGGACAGGGGGCAGGAGGCTACACCTTC. The full variable domain, rest sourced from reference TRBV29-1 and TRBJ1-2, is SAVISQKPSRDICQRGTSLTIQCQVDSQVTMMFWYRQQPGQSLTLIATANQGSEATYESGFVIDKFPISRPNLTFSTLTVSNMSPEDSSIYLCSVRGQGAGGYTFGSGTRLTVV.

The sample holds one count of this clone. This rearrangement joins TRBV19 to TRBJ2-5; no firm D call. The CDR3 is 16 residues long. Germline V gene data show CDR1 as LNHDA and CDR2 as SQIVND (reference sequence). Trimming pared 1 base from V and 6 bases from J, leaving 18 bases between. This CDR3 is CASSIGGGTGEKTQYF. The CDR3 DNA sequence: TGTGCCAGTAGTATAGGCGGCGGTACGGGTGAAAAGACCCAGTACTTC.

V gene TRBV11-1 combines with J gene TRBJ2-7; 10 bases are shared with TRBD2. Germline loops: CDR1 SGHAT, CDR2 FQDESV (reference sequence). Unmatched junction bases numbered 7, after V lost 1 base and J lost 1 base. The CDR3 contains 17 residues. The CDR3 loop reads CASSLGLAGVISYEQYF. The CDR3, as DNA: TGTGCCAGCAGCTTAGGGCTAGCGGGAGTTATTTCCTACGAGCAGTACTTC.

This clone was detected a few times. The chain is built from TRBV7-9 and TRBJ2-2; possible D gene TRBD2, 5 bases. The V gene lost 5 bases and the J gene lost 1 base, with 14 bases spanning the gap. Germline-derived CDR1 and CDR2 are SEHNR and FQNEAQ (reference sequence). The CDR3 length is 16 residues. CDR3 coding DNA: TGTGCCAGCAGCCTCGGTGGCGGGCTGAACACCGGGGAGCTGTTTTTT. Protein product: CASSLGGGLNTGELFF.

This rearrangement joins TRBV18 to TRBJ1-5; TRBD1 is a possible D gene (5 bases). V lost 2 bases to trimming and J lost 2 bases, with 13 bases between them. The CDR3 consists of 16 residues. The germline V gene has CDR1 KGHSH and CDR2 LQKENI. The CDR3 bases are TGTGCCAGCTCACCAACCGCAGGGTTAGGCAATCAGCCCCAGCATTTT. This codes for CASSPTAGLGNQPQHF.

The genes are TRBV19 and TRBJ1-6; D perhaps matches TRBD1 (5 bases). Trimming took 2 bases from V and 6 from J, leaving 11 bases between them. CDR1 is LNHDA, CDR2 SQIVND, per germline (reference sequence). This CDR3 contains 15 residues. DNA for the CDR3: TGTGCCAGTAGTATAAAAGGGCAGGGTAATTCACCCCTCCACTTT. Translated, it gives CASSIKGQGNSPLHF. The full variable domain, rest sourced from reference TRBV19 and TRBJ1-6, is DGGITQSPKYLFRKEGQNVTLSCEQNLNHDAMYWYRQDPGQGLRLIYYSQIVNDFQKGDIAEGYSVSREKKESFPLTVTSAQKNPTAFYLCASSIKGQGNSPLHFGNGTRLTVT.

The chain is built from TRBV15 and TRBJ1-2; D remains ambiguous. Trimming took off 5 bases at V and 1 base at J, with 8 bases between the two ends. Germline V CDR1 and CDR2: LNHNV, YYDKDF (reference sequence). The CDR3 is made up of 13 amino acids. The CDR3 is CATSGTDNYGYTF. CDR3 nucleotides: TGTGCCACCAGCGGAACAGATAACTATGGCTACACCTTC.

This clone was detected a few times. The chain recombines TRBV5-1 with TRBJ2-3; possible D gene TRBD2, 6 bases. Germline assignment: CDR1 SGHRS and CDR2 YFSETQ. This CDR3 is 16 amino acids long. Trimming removed 0 bases from V and 0 bases from J, with 11 bases in between. The CDR3 sequence is CASSLEAGTSTDTQYF. CDR3 nucleotide sequence: TGCGCCAGCAGCTTGGAGGCGGGGACTAGCACAGATACGCAGTATTTT.

The rearrangement links TRBV10-1 to TRBJ1-6; D ambiguous. CDR3 length: 13 residues. Germline V gene data show CDR1 as WNHNN and CDR2 as SYGVQD (reference sequence). The V and J ends lost 6 bases and 10 bases respectively, with 13 bases between them. CDR3 protein: CASRRTEGSPLHF. CDR3 nucleotides: TGCGCCAGCAGACGGACCGAGGGATCACCCCTCCACTTT.

CDR3 residues: CASGGMGPLGTDTQYF. The CDR3 DNA is TGTGCCAGCGGGGGGATGGGGCCCCTGGGGACAGATACGCAGTATTTT. The chain uses TRBV2 and TRBJ2-3, with TRBD2 as a possible D gene (6 bases). The CDR3 has 16 residues. Trimming pared 8 bases from V and 3 bases from J, leaving 21 bases between. Germline loops: CDR1 SNHLY, CDR2 FYNNEI.